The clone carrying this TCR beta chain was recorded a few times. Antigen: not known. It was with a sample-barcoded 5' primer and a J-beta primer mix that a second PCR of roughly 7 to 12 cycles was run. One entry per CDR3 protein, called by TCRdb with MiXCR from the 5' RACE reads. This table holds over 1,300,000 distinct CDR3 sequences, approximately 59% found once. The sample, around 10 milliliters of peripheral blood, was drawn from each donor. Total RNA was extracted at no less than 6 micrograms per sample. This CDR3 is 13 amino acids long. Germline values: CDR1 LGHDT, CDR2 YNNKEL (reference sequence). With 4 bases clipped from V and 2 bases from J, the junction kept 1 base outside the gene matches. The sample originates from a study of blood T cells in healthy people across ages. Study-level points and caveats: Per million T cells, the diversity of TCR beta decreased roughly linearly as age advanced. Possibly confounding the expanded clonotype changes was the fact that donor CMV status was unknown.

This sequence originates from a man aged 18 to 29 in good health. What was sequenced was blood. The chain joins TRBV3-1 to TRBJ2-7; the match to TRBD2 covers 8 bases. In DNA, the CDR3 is TGTGCCAGCAGCCCACTAGCGGCCTACGAGCAGTACTTC. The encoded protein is CASSPLAAYEQYF.